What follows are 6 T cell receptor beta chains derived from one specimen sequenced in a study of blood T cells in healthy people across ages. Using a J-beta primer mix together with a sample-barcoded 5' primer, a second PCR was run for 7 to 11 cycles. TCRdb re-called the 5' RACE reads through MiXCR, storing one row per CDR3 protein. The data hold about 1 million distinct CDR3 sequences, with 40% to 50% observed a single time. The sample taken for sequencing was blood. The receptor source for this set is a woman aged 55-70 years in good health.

The CDR3 here is CSVEFDRGLSYEQYF. The CDR3 nucleotides are TGCAGCGTTGAATTTGACAGGGGGCTCTCGTACGAGCAGTACTTC. This chain joins TRBV29-1 and TRBJ2-7; 10 bases agree with TRBD1. V lost 2 bases, J lost 4 bases, and 8 bases stayed unmatched. The germline V gene has CDR1 SQVTM and CDR2 ANQGSEA. CDR3 length: 15 amino acids.

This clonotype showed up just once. The CDR3 is CASSAGPDIYEQYF. In nucleotides, the CDR3 is TGTGCCAGCAGCGCGGGACCGGACATCTACGAGCAGTACTTC. V usage is TRBV9 and J usage is TRBJ2-7; D tentatively fits TRBD1 or TRBD2 (5 bases each). This CDR3 is 14 amino acids long. Germline loops: CDR1 SGDLS, CDR2 YYNGEE. V lost 3 bases and J 3 bases, leaving 13 bases between the germline ends.

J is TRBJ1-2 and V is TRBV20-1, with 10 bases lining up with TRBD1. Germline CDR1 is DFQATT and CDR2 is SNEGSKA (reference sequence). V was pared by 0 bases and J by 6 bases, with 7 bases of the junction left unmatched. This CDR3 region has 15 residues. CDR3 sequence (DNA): TGCAGTGCTAGAGACGCGGGACAGGGGCACGATGGCTACACCTTC. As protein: CSARDAGQGHDGYTF.

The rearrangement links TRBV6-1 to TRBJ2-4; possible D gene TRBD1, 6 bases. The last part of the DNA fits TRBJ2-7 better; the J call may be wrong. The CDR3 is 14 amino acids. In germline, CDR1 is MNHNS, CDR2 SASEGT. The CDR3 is CASSPEAGVGEQYF. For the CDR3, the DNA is TGTGCCAGCAGTCCCGAGGCAGGGGTGGGCGAGCAGTACTTC.

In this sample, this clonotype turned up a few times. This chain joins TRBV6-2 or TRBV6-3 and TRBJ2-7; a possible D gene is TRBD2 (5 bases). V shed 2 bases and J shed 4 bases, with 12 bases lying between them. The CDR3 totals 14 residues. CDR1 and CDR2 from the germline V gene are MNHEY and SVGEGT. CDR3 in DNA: TGTGCCAGCAGTTACGTCGGCGGGTTTTACGAGCAGTACTTC. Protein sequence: CASSYVGGFYEQYF.

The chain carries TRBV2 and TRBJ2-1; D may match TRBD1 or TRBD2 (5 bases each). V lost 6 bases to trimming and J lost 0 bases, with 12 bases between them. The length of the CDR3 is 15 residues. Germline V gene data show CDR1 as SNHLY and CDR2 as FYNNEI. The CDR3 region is CASRGDGSSYNEQFF. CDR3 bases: TGTGCCAGCAGAGGGGACGGGTCCTCCTACAATGAGCAGTTCTTC.